This T cell receptor beta chain was documented in a study of blood T cell repertoires in COVID-19. Profiling relied on immunoSEQ multiplex PCR, and the TCRdb table lists in-frame clones only, not all of them. The data hold roughly 300,000 clones, with about 92% observed a single time. The sequence derives from a woman aged 30 to 39 who had recovered from COVID-19. Source material: PBMCs or T cells enriched from blood (not recorded which).

CDR3 coding DNA: TGTGCCAGCAACCCCCAGGGGGCGCATAATTCACCCCTCCACTTT. Its protein is CASNPQGAHNSPLHF. The V gene is TRBV2, the J gene TRBJ1-6, with TRBD1 identical over 8 bases. The germline V gene has CDR1 SNHLY and CDR2 FYNNEI. The CDR3 runs 15 residues. Germline trimming cut 7 bases from V and 5 bases from J; bases unmatched to any gene: 7.